Listed here are 32 T cell receptor beta chains from one sample, sequenced in a study of blood T cells in healthy people across ages. Primed by a sample-barcoded 5' primer and a J-beta primer mix, a second PCR proceeded for 7 to 11 cycles. Using its own MiXCR run on the 5' RACE reads, TCRdb lists one record per CDR3 protein. The profile shows some 1.7 million distinct CDR3 sequences, 25% to 30% of them singletons. The sequenced sample consisted of blood. Receptor source: a woman aged 25-40 years in good health.

V and J are TRBV6-2 or TRBV6-3 and TRBJ2-1, with 11 bases aligning to TRBD2. The germline gives CDR1 MNHEY, CDR2 SVGEGT. The CDR3 has 18 amino acids. The V and J ends lost 0 bases and 2 bases, in that order; junction bases with no gene match: 6. CDR3 amino acids: CASSYSSTSGGAYNEQFF. CDR3 sequence (DNA): TGTGCCAGCAGTTACTCGAGCACTAGCGGGGGTGCCTACAATGAGCAGTTCTTC.

This clonotype has a handful of counts. The genes are TRBV29-1 and TRBJ2-3; tentative D call: TRBD1 (6 bases). The CDR3 has 14 amino acids. Trimming took 0 bases from V and 0 from J, leaving 7 bases between them. The germline V gene has CDR1 SQVTM and CDR2 ANQGSEA. CDR3 sequence reads: CSVEEQGSTDTQYF. The CDR3 DNA is TGCAGCGTTGAAGAACAGGGCAGCACAGATACGCAGTATTTT.

The gene calls are TRBV4-3 and TRBJ2-1; 10 bases fit TRBD2. V trimming: 0 bases; J trimming: 9 bases; junction bases outside the gene matches: 11. CDR1 LGHNA and CDR2 YSLEER come from the germline V gene. The CDR3 has 17 amino acids. This CDR3 reads CASSQDRSGRAFREQFF. In DNA form, the CDR3 reads TGCGCCAGCAGCCAAGATCGGAGCGGGAGGGCCTTTCGTGAGCAGTTCTTC.

This clonotype showed up just a few times. The chain is built from TRBV6-6 and TRBJ2-7; 8 bases map to TRBD2. CDR3 length: 16 residues. The germline CDR1 and CDR2 sequences are MNHNY and SVGAGI (reference sequence). V shed 6 bases, J shed 2 bases, and the junction held 12 bases outside the gene matches. CDR3 nucleotides: TGTGCCAGCAGAAGGACCAGTAGCGGGGCCGCCTACGAGCAGTACTTC. Its translation is CASRRTSSGAAYEQYF.

This clonotype was observed at least ten times. The J gene is TRBJ2-1, the V gene TRBV4-3; possible D gene TRBD2, 5 bases. The germline V gene encodes CDR1 LGHNA and CDR2 YSLEER. This CDR3 is 12 amino acids long. V was clipped by 2 bases and J by 9 bases, with 8 bases between them. The CDR3 loop reads CASSQQGSEQFF. The CDR3, as DNA: TGCGCCAGCAGCCAACAAGGGAGTGAGCAGTTCTTC.

This rearrangement joins TRBV6-5 to TRBJ1-3; no clear D. Trimming left V 7 bases short and J 4 bases short, with 11 bases between. Germline V gives CDR1 MNHEY, CDR2 SVGAGI. The CDR3 runs to 13 residues. Here the CDR3 reads CASTTDFGNTIYF. The CDR3 DNA sequence: TGTGCCAGCACCACGGATTTCGGAAACACCATATATTTT.

The V gene is TRBV28, the J gene TRBJ1-2; D gene uncertain. V was pared by 5 bases and J by 4 bases, with 17 bases between. Per the germline V gene, CDR1 is MDHEN and CDR2 is SYDVKM. The CDR3 covers 15 residues. Here the CDR3 DNA reads TGTGCCAGCAGTCCACAGAGCCCCAAAACCTATGGCTACACCTTC. Protein: CASSPQSPKTYGYTF.

In its sample, this clonotype was seen a few times. The chain carries TRBV24-1 and TRBJ2-6; the D is unclear. The V end was cut by 1 base, the J end by 0 bases, with 3 bases between. The germline V gene has CDR1 KGHDR and CDR2 SFDVKD. The CDR3 runs to 15 residues. This CDR3 is CATSDFSSGANVLTF. The DNA of the CDR3 is TGTGCCACCAGTGATTTTTCCTCTGGGGCCAACGTCCTGACTTTC.

V is TRBV7-8 and J is TRBJ2-7; 13 bases align to TRBD2. Germline CDR1 SGHVS, CDR2 FQNEAQ. This CDR3 is built from 17 residues. With 4 bases clipped from V and 4 bases from J, the junction kept 10 bases outside the gene matches. The CDR3 DNA reads TGTGCCAGCAGCTCCCGACTAGCGGGAGGACTTGAATACGAGCAGTACTTC. As protein: CASSSRLAGGLEYEQYF.

Comments on this clonotype: An end of the junction does not agree with germline; a read error may underlie this. The gene calls are TRBV7-9 and TRBJ2-1, with D perhaps matching TRBD1 (5 bases). Germline CDR1 and CDR2: SEHNR and FQNEAQ (reference sequence). There are 15 residues in the CDR3. The CDR3 loop is CASSQGGASYSEQFF. CDR3 in DNA: TGTGCCAGCAGTCAGGGCGGCGCCTCCTACAGTGAGCAGTTCTTC.

This clonotype has ten or more counts. The chain couples TRBV7-2 to TRBJ2-7, with 7 positions matching TRBD2. Germline values: CDR1 SGHTA, CDR2 FQGNSA. The CDR3 consists of 16 residues. V dropped 4 bases and J dropped 6; count of bases not matched to a gene: 15. CDR3 nucleotides: TGTGCCAGCAGCTCCAAGCTCGGCGGGGGTGCAGGCGAGCAGTACTTC. Translation: CASSSKLGGGAGEQYF.

The table lists this clonotype with many counts. This sequence joins TRBV6-6 and TRBJ2-5; possible D gene TRBD1, 5 bases. Trimming left V 8 bases short and J 0 bases short, with 13 bases between. Germline loops: CDR1 MNHNY, CDR2 SVGAGI (reference sequence). This CDR3 has 14 residues. CDR3 nucleotides: TGTGCCAGCTGTCCACAGGTCAACCAAGAGACCCAGTACTTC. The encoded protein is CASCPQVNQETQYF.

This clonotype was seen repeatedly, ten times or more. This chain uses TRBV20-1 with TRBJ2-5; D might be TRBD1 (5 bases). CDR3 size: 14 residues. Germline V lookup: CDR1 DFQATT, CDR2 SNEGSKA (reference sequence). V was trimmed by 0 bases and J by 2 bases, leaving 10 bases between them. DNA of the CDR3: TGCAGTGCTAGAGATGCACAGGAACAAGAGACCCAGTACTTC. This translates into CSARDAQEQETQYF.

This clonotype was seen a few times. The chain combines TRBV6-5 with TRBJ1-6; 7 nucleotides match TRBD1. There are 12 residues in the CDR3. The germline gives CDR1 MNHEY, CDR2 SVGAGI. V was clipped by 6 bases and J by 11 bases; unmatched bases: 4. The CDR3 loop reads CASRLQGAPLHF. Written as DNA, the CDR3 is TGTGCCAGCAGACTTCAGGGGGCACCCCTCCACTTT.

This sequence joins TRBV6-2 or TRBV6-3 and TRBJ1-5; the match to TRBD1 covers 9 bases. V lost 0 bases and J lost 5; bases outside the gene matches: 5. This CDR3 comprises 16 residues. Germline V gene sequence: CDR1 MNHEY, CDR2 SVGEGT. In nucleotides, the CDR3 is TGTGCCAGCAGTTACTCTCAAGACAGGGGGTATCAGCCCCAGCATTTT. Translating gives CASSYSQDRGYQPQHF.

This chain connects TRBV12-3 or TRBV12-4 to TRBJ2-6; unclear D gene. The V gene lost 3 bases and the J gene lost 1 base, with 13 bases spanning the gap. The CDR3 sequence is 17 residues long. The CDR3 DNA is TGTGCCAGCAGTTTTCCGCCTACTCTGTCTGGGGCCAACGTCCTGACTTTC. This translates into CASSFPPTLSGANVLTF.

This clonotype was observed a handful of times. V usage is TRBV30 and J usage is TRBJ1-6; 11 positions agree with TRBD1. This CDR3 has 14 amino acids. Trimming cost V 4 bases and J 10 bases; bases outside gene matches: 6. Germline V lookup: CDR1 GTSNPN, CDR2 SVGIG (reference sequence). CDR3 loop: CAWNTDRGQSPLHF. The CDR3 coding sequence is TGTGCCTGGAACACGGACAGGGGGCAATCACCCCTCCACTTT.

This clonotype was detected many times. V usage is TRBV20-1 and J usage is TRBJ2-7; 11 bases line up with TRBD1. V gave up 6 bases and J gave up 5 bases; unmatched junction bases: 9. This CDR3 has 14 amino acids. The germline V gene has CDR1 DFQATT and CDR2 SNEGSKA (reference sequence). DNA of the CDR3: TGCAGTGCGCTCGGGACAGGGGGATCAGACGAGCAGTACTTC. Translating gives CSALGTGGSDEQYF.

This clonotype was observed a handful of times. This chain links TRBV2 with TRBJ2-7; D unclear. Germline V gives CDR1 SNHLY, CDR2 FYNNEI. V was clipped by 8 bases and J by 2 bases, with 10 bases between them. The CDR3 is made up of 12 amino acids. The CDR3 sequence: CASADNAYEQYF. The CDR3 DNA is TGTGCCAGCGCCGACAATGCCTACGAGCAGTACTTC.

Of note for this clonotype: Since a much larger clone is just one base distant, this may be a read error. V gene TRBV7-3 combines with J gene TRBJ2-5; 8 bases are shared with TRBD2. J lost 0 bases, V lost 5 bases, and 2 bases had no gene match. The V gene's germline CDR1 is SGHTA and CDR2 FQGTGA. This CDR3 comprises 14 residues. The CDR3 spells CASSATSDQETQYF. The CDR3 DNA is TGTGCCAGCAGCGCGACTAGCGACCAAGAGACCCAGTACTTC.

CDR3 DNA: TGTGCCACCAGTGAACGACAGAGCCTCCACTATGGCTACACCTTC. Translation gives CATSERQSLHYGYTF. The chain is built from TRBV24-1 and TRBJ1-2, with TRBD1 as a possible D gene (5 bases). V was pared by 4 bases and J by 3 bases, with 14 bases between. CDR1 and CDR2 from the germline V gene are KGHDR and SFDVKD. This CDR3 region has 15 residues.

This clonotype was counted only a few times. The chain couples TRBV3-1 to TRBJ2-3; 13 nucleotides line up with TRBD2. Germline values: CDR1 LGHDT, CDR2 YNNKEL (reference sequence). There are 15 residues in the CDR3. V lost 1 base to trimming and J lost 6 bases; unmatched junction nucleotides: 1. CDR3 protein: CASSQVLAGGDTQYF. CDR3 nucleotides: TGTGCCAGCAGCCAAGTACTAGCGGGAGGGGATACGCAGTATTTT.

This chain connects TRBV12-3 or TRBV12-4 to TRBJ2-3; D remains unclear. The CDR3 extends over 14 amino acids. Trimming took 5 bases from V and 6 from J, leaving 15 bases between them. The CDR3 DNA sequence: TGTGCCAGCAGTCCCTATCGACGAGGCGATACGCAGTATTTT. As protein: CASSPYRRGDTQYF.

The chain recombines TRBV15 with TRBJ2-7; 14 nucleotides match TRBD2. The junction had 16 bases not matched to a gene; V was cut back by 1 base and J by 2 bases. The CDR3 runs to 21 residues. Germline V CDR1 and CDR2: LNHNV, YYDKDF (reference sequence). CDR3 in DNA: TGTGCCACCAGCAGAGTAACTTTTCCCGGGACTAGCGGGAGTCCCCCCTACGAGCAGTACTTC. Translated: CATSRVTFPGTSGSPPYEQYF.

This clonotype was counted ten times or more. This rearrangement joins TRBV4-1 to TRBJ1-2; D unresolved. V was shortened by 1 base and J by 6 bases, with 15 bases between the two germline ends. Germline CDR1 is MGHRA and CDR2 is YSYEKL. This CDR3 is 15 amino acids long. CDR3 residues: CASSQARLTADGYTF. DNA for the CDR3: TGCGCCAGCAGCCAAGCAAGGTTGACGGCGGATGGCTACACCTTC.

The V call is TRBV28, the J call TRBJ1-1; 11 nucleotides line up with TRBD1. CDR3 length: 16 amino acids. Germline V CDR1 and CDR2: MDHEN, SYDVKM. V was pared by 5 bases and J by 4 bases, with 9 bases of the junction left unmatched. CDR3 nucleotide sequence: TGTGCCAGCAGTAGTCCCGGGACAGGGGGGACCACTGAAGCTTTCTTT. This gives the protein CASSSPGTGGTTEAFF. Using reference TRBV28 and TRBJ1-1 for the parts outside the CDR3, the full variable domain is DVKVTQSSRYLVKRTGEKVFLECVQDMDHENMFWYRQDPGLGLRLIYFSYDVKMKEKGDIPEGYSVSREKKERFSLILESASTNQTSMYLCASSSPGTGGTTEAFFGQGTRLTVV.

This clonotype was counted between two and nine times. The genes are TRBV9 and TRBJ1-2; D uncertain. Trimming left V 0 bases short and J 0 bases short, with 9 bases between. The CDR3 is made up of 15 amino acids. From germline, CDR1 is SGDLS and CDR2 YYNGEE. In DNA form, the CDR3 reads TGTGCCAGCAGCGTAGAGAACACGCCTAACTATGGCTACACCTTC. Its protein is CASSVENTPNYGYTF.

The chain employs TRBV3-1 and TRBJ2-1, with TRBD2 identical over 12 bases. The J call may be incorrect, as the DNA end agrees better with TRBJ2-7. The CDR3 totals 17 residues. CDR1 is LGHDT and CDR2 is YNNKEL in the germline V gene (reference sequence). The CDR3 nucleotides read TGTGCCAGCAGCCAAGTGACTAGCGGGAGCTCCTACAATGAGCAGTACTTC. It yields the protein CASSQVTSGSSYNEQYF.

The rearrangement uses TRBV2 and TRBJ2-1; D might be TRBD2 (6 bases). CDR3 length equals 15 residues. CDR1 is SNHLY, CDR2 FYNNEI, per germline. V was cut by 7 bases and J by 6 bases, with 19 bases left in between. CDR3 in amino acids: CASNVSLHGGNEQFF. CDR3 DNA sequence: TGTGCCAGCAATGTCTCCCTCCACGGGGGCAATGAGCAGTTCTTC.

This clonotype was counted many times. The chain is built from TRBV20-1 and TRBJ2-1, with 7 nucleotides matching TRBD1. There are 14 residues in the CDR3. From germline, CDR1 is DFQATT and CDR2 SNEGSKA (reference sequence). The V and J ends lost 3 bases and 4 bases, in that order; junction bases with no gene match: 6. DNA of the CDR3: TGCAGTGCTAGTAAGGGACAGCCATACAATGAGCAGTTCTTC. Translating gives CSASKGQPYNEQFF.

Comments on this clonotype: This may be a read error, as it is one base from a much larger clone. This chain joins TRBV7-2 and TRBJ2-3; D gene uncertain. The CDR3 covers 12 residues. Trimming removed 7 bases from V and 1 base from J, with 6 bases in between. Per the germline V gene, CDR1 is SGHTA and CDR2 is FQGNSA. CDR3 protein: CASTIGTDTQYF. The DNA of the CDR3 is TGTGCCAGCACCATAGGCACAGATACGCAGTATTTT.

The genes are TRBV20-1 and TRBJ1-1; D call uncertain. This CDR3 is 12 amino acids long. V was pared by 5 bases and J by 7 bases, with 14 bases between. From germline, CDR1 is DFQATT and CDR2 SNEGSKA (reference sequence). The CDR3 region has the DNA TGCAGTGCTTCGTCACAGTCTTATGAAGCTTTCTTT. Translating gives CSASSQSYEAFF.